This T cell receptor (beta chain) was obtained from a study of CD8+ T cells in alopecia areata. General study findings and limits: Many expanded lesional clones stayed in scalp and blood while on tofacitinib.

Once RNA had been extracted, it was reverse transcribed into cDNA to act as the sequencing template. Method: immunoSEQ multiplex PCR; TCRdb's copy keeps in-frame clones and lacks some. The sample holds fewer than 200,000 clones, about three fifths seen once. Treatment in this sample: oral pan-JAK inhibitor, 5-10 mg twice daily. Comment on this clone: Its antigen is currently unknown.

This CDR3 spans 13 amino acids. The germline gives CDR1 SGHTA, CDR2 FQGNSA. Trimming removed 1 base from V and 7 bases from J, with 11 bases in between. The sequencing used CD8+ T cells sorted from blood, collected at week 24, from a patient treated with tofacitinib. The chain recombines TRBV7-2 with TRBJ2-7, with D perhaps matching TRBD1 (5 bases). This clonotype originated in a human donor with alopecia areata. The DNA for the CDR3 is TGTGCCAGCAGCTTAGATCAGGGTGGAGAGCAGTACTTC. Translation gives CASSLDQGGEQYF.